Each of the 21 T cell receptor beta chains below was sequenced from the same sample in a study of early T cells in non-severe SARS-CoV-2 infection. MiXCR was run by TCRdb on the 5' RACE reads, yielding one entry per CDR3 protein. The table records roughly 47,000 distinct CDR3 sequences, about 25% of them present only once. Sequences were derived from whole blood, sampled at baseline. All receptors derive from an adult who was a healthcare worker with PCR-confirmed SARS-CoV-2 infection or an uninfected control (not recorded which).

This chain joins TRBV5-1 and TRBJ2-3; D is unclear. Germline values: CDR1 SGHRS, CDR2 YFSETQ. The CDR3 covers 16 residues. V lost 0 bases and J lost 4, with 15 bases in between. CDR3 DNA: TGCGCCAGCAGCTTGGATCTGGGCAGGCGCGCAGATACGCAGTATTTT. Translating gives CASSLDLGRRADTQYF.

The J gene is TRBJ1-5, the V gene TRBV20-1; perhaps TRBD1 as D (5 bases). V was pared by 5 bases and J by 7 bases, with 12 bases between. CDR1 is DFQATT and CDR2 is SNEGSKA in the germline V gene (reference sequence). This CDR3 is 12 amino acids long. The CDR3 reads CSAGLGGQPQHF. In nucleotides, the CDR3 is TGCAGTGCTGGCCTCGGGGGACAGCCCCAGCATTTT.

The chain combines TRBV4-1 with TRBJ2-7; a possible D gene is TRBD1 (6 bases). Germline CDR1 reads MGHRA; CDR2 reads YSYEKL. This CDR3 has 15 residues. The germline V and J ends were trimmed by 0 bases and 5 bases, with 14 bases remaining between them. CDR3 DNA: TGCGCCAGCAGCCAAGAGGACAGAATTATCGACGAGCAGTACTTC. Its translation is CASSQEDRIIDEQYF.

The rearrangement joins TRBV6-2 or TRBV6-3 to TRBJ1-5; D gene uncertain. The V end was cut by 8 bases, the J end by 11 bases, with 16 bases between. The CDR3 length is 12 residues. The germline CDR1 and CDR2 sequences are MNHEY and SVGEGT. CDR3 loop: CASRSTQRTQHF. DNA for the CDR3: TGTGCCAGCCGTTCTACCCAACGGACCCAGCATTTT.

This clonotype came up a few times. J is TRBJ2-5 and V is TRBV18; D is undetermined. CDR1 is KGHSH, CDR2 LQKENI, per germline. The V gene lost 6 bases and the J gene lost 4 bases, with 15 bases spanning the gap. The CDR3 totals 14 residues. Here the CDR3 reads CASSYEAAGETQYF. The CDR3 nucleotides read TGTGCCAGCTCGTATGAGGCGGCTGGAGAGACCCAGTACTTC.

V usage is TRBV20-1 and J usage is TRBJ1-5; D is unresolved. This CDR3 spans 14 amino acids. Trimming took 4 bases from V and 5 from J, leaving 15 bases between them. CDR1 and CDR2 (germline): DFQATT, SNEGSKA (reference sequence). The CDR3 spells CSATRESLYQPQHF. The CDR3 DNA reads as TGCAGTGCTACCCGGGAGAGTTTATATCAGCCCCAGCATTTT.

This rearrangement joins TRBV7-9 to TRBJ1-5, with TRBD1 as a possible D gene (5 bases). The V gene's germline CDR1 is SEHNR and CDR2 FQNEAQ (reference sequence). The V gene lost 1 base and the J gene lost 3 bases, with 10 bases spanning the gap. The CDR3 is 15 amino acids. Written as DNA, the CDR3 is TGTGCCAGCAGCTTAGATCGGGGGATCAATCAGCCCCAGCATTTT. Protein product: CASSLDRGINQPQHF.

The rearrangement uses TRBV5-1 and TRBJ1-5; D remains ambiguous. The germline V gene encodes CDR1 SGHRS and CDR2 YFSETQ. Trimming shortened V by 4 bases and J by 3 bases, and 11 bases separated the two germline ends. The CDR3 length is 14 residues. CDR3 DNA: TGCGCCAGCAGCCTTGACGGACTCAATCAGCCCCAGCATTTT. It yields the protein CASSLDGLNQPQHF.

The chain is built from TRBV6-6 and TRBJ2-7, with 8 bases matching TRBD2. This CDR3 is built from 14 residues. Unmatched junction bases numbered 8, after V lost 5 bases and J lost 5 bases. Germline V gene data show CDR1 as MNHNY and CDR2 as SVGAGI (reference sequence). CDR3 protein: CASSGAGLVNEQYF. The DNA for the CDR3 is TGTGCCAGCAGTGGGGCGGGACTAGTCAACGAGCAGTACTTC.

The chain joins TRBV5-1 to TRBJ2-1; 10 bases are shared with TRBD2. Germline V lookup: CDR1 SGHRS, CDR2 YFSETQ. V shed 4 bases, J shed 6 bases, and the junction held 7 bases outside the gene matches. The CDR3 has 15 amino acids. The CDR3 nucleotides read TGCGCCAGCAGCCCGGGACTAGCGAGGGGCAATGAGCAGTTCTTC. As protein: CASSPGLARGNEQFF.

The chain is built from TRBV27 and TRBJ2-3; no definite D call. This CDR3 comprises 14 residues. Trimming took off 4 bases at V and 0 bases at J, with 8 bases between the two ends. The germline CDR1 and CDR2 sequences are MNHEY and SMNVEV (reference sequence). The CDR3 DNA follows: TGTGCCAGCAGTTGGGTCCGGAGCACAGATACGCAGTATTTT. Translated: CASSWVRSTDTQYF.

This chain uses TRBV12-3 or TRBV12-4 with TRBJ2-1; 9 positions match TRBD2. The V gene end was trimmed by 5 bases and the J gene end by 7 bases; junction bases not matched to a gene: 9. The CDR3 contains 15 residues. The CDR3 reads CASSQLGLAPNEQFF. The CDR3 bases are TGTGCCAGCAGTCAACTAGGACTAGCGCCAAATGAGCAGTTCTTC.

In its sample, this clonotype ranks as medium-sized (0.01 to 0.1%). The chain links TRBV24-1 to TRBJ2-3, with D maybe TRBD1 (6 bases). Looked up from germline, CDR1 is KGHDR and CDR2 is SFDVKD. V was cut by 3 bases and J by 5 bases, with 14 bases left in between. The CDR3 covers 15 residues. CDR3 DNA: TGTGCCACCAGTGATGGGACACTCCAGGTAGATACGCAGTATTTT. Protein sequence: CATSDGTLQVDTQYF.

In the case of this clonotype: A much larger clonotype is one base distant, so this may be a read error. The CDR3 loop reads CASSEGGDSYNDQFF. CDR3 nucleotide sequence: TGTGCCAGCAGTGAGGGCGGGGACTCCTACAATGATCAGTTCTTC. The chain carries TRBV2 and TRBJ2-1; D perhaps matches TRBD2 (6 bases). The CDR3 has 15 residues. Germline CDR1 and CDR2: SNHLY and FYNNEI.

This clonotype was observed a handful of times. This chain uses TRBV18 with TRBJ1-1; weak D call: TRBD1 (5 bases). Germline assignment: CDR1 KGHSH and CDR2 LQKENI. This CDR3 comprises 16 residues. Between the trimmed V and J ends, which lost 5 bases and 4 bases, there was a span of 20 bases. The CDR3 nucleotides are TGTGCCAGCTCATCCCGTCAGGGAGGGAGATTCACTGAAGCTTTCTTT. It is translated as CASSSRQGGRFTEAFF.

This clonotype was detected many times. This chain links TRBV20-1 with TRBJ2-7; 7 bases map to TRBD1. This CDR3 is 14 amino acids long. Germline V gene sequence: CDR1 DFQATT, CDR2 SNEGSKA (reference sequence). V lost 1 base and J lost 3; bases outside the gene matches: 6. The CDR3 reads CSARALGQYYEQYF. The CDR3 DNA sequence: TGCAGTGCTAGAGCCCTGGGACAGTACTACGAGCAGTACTTC.

In this sample, this clonotype turned up a few times. The chain combines TRBV27 with TRBJ2-7; a possible D gene is TRBD1 (6 bases). The germline V gene encodes CDR1 MNHEY and CDR2 SMNVEV (reference sequence). CDR3 size: 16 residues. Trimming took 2 bases from V and 1 from J, leaving 15 bases between them. The DNA for the CDR3 is TGTGCCAGCAGTTTACAGAGCATCCAGGGGTCCTACGAGCAGTACTTC. Translation: CASSLQSIQGSYEQYF.

The chain couples TRBV29-1 to TRBJ2-2; D is uncertain. Looked up from germline, CDR1 is SQVTM and CDR2 is ANQGSEA. The CDR3 runs to 12 residues. V lost 1 base, J lost 6 bases, and 6 bases lay in between. CDR3 amino acids: CSVEVQPGELFF. CDR3 DNA: TGCAGCGTTGAAGTCCAACCCGGGGAGCTGTTTTTT.

This clonotype has just a few counts. The V call is TRBV29-1, the J call TRBJ1-1; D may be TRBD1 (5 bases). Germline V CDR1 and CDR2: SQVTM, ANQGSEA. V was trimmed by 5 bases and J by 2 bases, leaving 9 bases between them. This CDR3 is built from 12 residues. The CDR3 nucleotides read TGCAGCGTTCTGACAGAAAACACTGAAGCTTTCTTT. This gives the protein CSVLTENTEAFF.

This rearrangement joins TRBV7-6 to TRBJ1-1; tentative D call: TRBD1 (5 bases). Germline CDR1 reads SGHVS; CDR2 reads FNYEAQ. This CDR3 is built from 14 residues. V lost 6 bases to trimming and J lost 6 bases, with 17 bases between them. The CDR3 protein is CASSRISGFAEAFF. In DNA, the CDR3 is TGTGCCAGCAGTCGGATTTCAGGGTTCGCTGAAGCTTTCTTT.

The chain is built from TRBV10-3 and TRBJ2-1; 13 bases are shared with TRBD2. Losses at the gene ends were 10 bases for V and 7 bases for J; bases not matched to a gene: 10. CDR1 ENHRY and CDR2 SYGVKD come from the germline V gene. This CDR3 contains 15 residues. As DNA, the CDR3 is TGTGCCACGACCCTCACTAGCGGGGGGGGGAATGAGCAGTTCTTC. As protein: CATTLTSGGGNEQFF.